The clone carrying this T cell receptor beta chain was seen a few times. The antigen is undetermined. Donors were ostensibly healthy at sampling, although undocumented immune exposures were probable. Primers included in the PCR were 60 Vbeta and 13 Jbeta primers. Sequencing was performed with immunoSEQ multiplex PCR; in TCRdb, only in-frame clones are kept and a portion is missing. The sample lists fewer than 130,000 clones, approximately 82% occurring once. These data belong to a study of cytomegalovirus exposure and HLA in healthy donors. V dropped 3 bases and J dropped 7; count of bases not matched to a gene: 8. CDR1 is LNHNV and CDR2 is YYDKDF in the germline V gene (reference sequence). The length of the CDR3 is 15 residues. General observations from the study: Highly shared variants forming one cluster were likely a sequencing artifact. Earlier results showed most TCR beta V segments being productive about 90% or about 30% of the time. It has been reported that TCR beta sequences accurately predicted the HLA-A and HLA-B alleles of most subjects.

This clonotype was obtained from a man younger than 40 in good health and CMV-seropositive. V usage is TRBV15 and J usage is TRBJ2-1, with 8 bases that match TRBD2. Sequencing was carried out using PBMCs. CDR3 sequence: CATSSFGGASNEQFF. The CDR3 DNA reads TGTGCCACCAGCAGTTTCGGGGGGGCATCAAATGAGCAGTTCTTC.